The rows below give T cell receptor beta chains drawn from one sample of a study of T cell responses to AZD1222 COVID-19 vaccine. Libraries were prepared by immunoSEQ multiplex PCR; TCRdb keeps only in-frame clonotypes and omits some of them. The sample records 100,000 to 150,000 clones, 90% being singletons. The specimen comprised peripheral blood, sampled on day 0 of AZD1222 vaccination. The receptors were sampled from an adult in good health. The CDR3 runs from the conserved cysteine through the conserved F or W. D genes are given only for firm matches. Clone size is shown for a subset of rows, as once, few, many or a class of expanded clone.

CAIRSSGANVLTF | TGTGCCATACGAAGCTCTGGGGCCAACGTCCTGACTTTC | 13 | - | TRBJ2-6 | TRBV12-3/TRBV12-4 | -
CASSHPGQGYEQYF | TGTGCCAGCAGTCACCCGGGACAGGGTTACGAGCAGTACTTC | 14 | TRBD1 | TRBJ2-7 | TRBV6-2/TRBV6-3 | -
CASSLDVGGKVF | TGTGCCAGCAGCTTAGATGTAGGGGGCAAGGTCTTC | 12 | TRBD1 | TRBJ2-1 | TRBV11-2 | -
CASSQASGRPGELFF | TGTGCCAGCAGCCAAGCTAGCGGGAGGCCCGGGGAGCTGTTTTTT | 15 | TRBD2 | TRBJ2-2 | TRBV3-1/TRBV3-2 | -
CASSYGPRGSGSPLHF | TGTGCCAGCAGTTACGGGCCACGGGGGAGTGGATCACCCCTCCACTTT | 16 | - | TRBJ1-6 | TRBV6-2/TRBV6-3 | -
CATSRDTSSEKLFF | TGTGCCACCAGCAGAGATACCAGTTCGGAAAAACTGTTTTTT | 14 | - | TRBJ1-4 | TRBV15 | -
CASSARRDSSGNTIYF | TGTGCCAGCAGCGCCCGGCGCGACAGCTCTGGAAACACCATATATTTT | 16 | - | TRBJ1-3 | TRBV4-2 | few
CASSERLAGPLAKNIQYF | TGTGCCAGCAGTGAACGACTAGCGGGACCCTTAGCCAAAAACATTCAGTACTTC | 18 | TRBD2 | TRBJ2-4 | TRBV2 | once
CASSPRSQQGGNTIYF | TGTGCCAGCTCACCACGAAGTCAACAGGGAGGAAACACCATATATTTT | 16 | - | TRBJ1-3 | TRBV18 | once
CASSLDRGGGYTF | TGTGCCAGCAGTTTGGACAGGGGCGGTGGCTACACCTTC | 13 | TRBD1 | TRBJ1-2 | TRBV12-3/TRBV12-4 | -
CASSGSGQGNQLAKNIQYF | TGCGCCAGCAGCGGTTCGGGGCAGGGGAATCAGCTAGCCAAAAACATTCAGTACTTC | 19 | - | TRBJ2-4 | TRBV4-1 | few
CASSLLPDRNYEQYF | TGTGCCAGCAGTTTACTCCCGGACAGGAACTACGAGCAGTACTTC | 15 | TRBD1 | TRBJ2-7 | TRBV27 | -
CASSLYPGRGNTIYF | TGTGCCAGCAGTTTATATCCAGGCCGTGGAAACACCATATATTTT | 15 | - | TRBJ1-3 | TRBV27 | -
CASSLASPRDTQYF | TGCGCCAGCAGCTTGGCTTCCCCGCGGGATACGCAGTATTTT | 14 | - | TRBJ2-3 | TRBV5-1 | -
CASSSSDYYGYTF | TGCGCCAGCAGCTCCTCTGATTACTATGGCTACACCTTC | 13 | - | TRBJ1-2 | TRBV5-1 | -
CASSQAIVTGRVRDSNQPQHF | TGCGCCAGCAGCCAAGCGATAGTTACGGGAAGAGTACGGGATAGCAATCAGCCCCAGCATTTT | 21 | - | TRBJ1-5 | TRBV4-1 | -
CASSFDPNTEAFF | TGCGCCAGCAGCTTCGACCCGAACACTGAAGCTTTCTTT | 13 | - | TRBJ1-1 | TRBV5-1 | -
CASSTRGFQPQHF | TGTGCCAGTAGTACCAGGGGGTTTCAGCCCCAGCATTTT | 13 | TRBD1 | TRBJ1-5 | TRBV19 | -
CASSPRAGNSNQPQHF | TGTGCCAGCAGCCCTAGGGCCGGAAATAGCAATCAGCCCCAGCATTTT | 16 | - | TRBJ1-5 | TRBV7-8 | once
CASSVGMGLPLGTQYF | TGTGCCAGCAGCGTAGGAATGGGCTTGCCCTTGGGGACCCAGTACTTC | 16 | - | TRBJ2-5 | TRBV9 | -
CASGLEPGSPLHF | TGTGCTAGTGGTTTGGAACCCGGATCACCCCTCCACTTT | 13 | - | TRBJ1-6 | TRBV12-5 | -
CASSQVGQGGTEAFF | TGCGCCAGCAGCCAGGTAGGACAGGGGGGTACTGAAGCTTTCTTT | 15 | TRBD1 | TRBJ1-1 | TRBV4-1 | -
CASSSSRWAVSGNTIYF | TGTGCCAGCAGCAGCTCCCGGTGGGCCGTCTCTGGAAACACCATATATTTT | 17 | - | TRBJ1-3 | TRBV7-2 | -
CASTPLLISTDTQYF | TGTGCCAGCACCCCTTTATTGATTAGCACAGATACGCAGTATTTT | 15 | - | TRBJ2-3 | TRBV7-9 | -
CASSEDRASQPQHF | TGTGCCAGCAGTGAAGACAGGGCTAGTCAGCCCCAGCATTTT | 14 | - | TRBJ1-5 | TRBV2 | -
CASSARRTGSQFF | TGTGCCAGCAGCGCACGGCGGACTGGGTCGCAGTTCTTC | 13 | - | TRBJ2-1 | TRBV7-2 | -
CASSPGRQSNEKLFF | TGTGCCAGCAGCCCCGGGAGACAGTCTAATGAAAAACTGTTTTTT | 15 | - | TRBJ1-4 | TRBV7-9 | once
CASGLGGSTDTQYF | TGTGCCAGCGGACTTGGGGGGAGCACAGATACGCAGTATTTT | 14 | - | TRBJ2-3 | TRBV2 | -
CASSKGLRAGVGTYEQYF | TGTGCCAGCAGCAAGGGACTACGAGCGGGAGTGGGAACCTACGAGCAGTACTTC | 18 | TRBD2 | TRBJ2-7 | TRBV5-4 | -
CASSLYADTPPGYTF | TGTGCCAGCAGCTTATATGCAGATACTCCGCCGGGCTACACCTTC | 15 | - | TRBJ1-2 | TRBV7-9 | -
CASSAKTGRSYEQYF | TGTGCCAGCAGCGCCAAGACGGGACGCTCCTACGAGCAGTACTTC | 15 | - | TRBJ2-7 | TRBV3-1/TRBV3-2 | -
CASSFGQVLAGGETQYF | TGCGCCAGCAGTTTTGGACAGGTGCTAGCGGGCGGAGAGACCCAGTACTTC | 17 | - | TRBJ2-5 | TRBV5-1 | -
CASSLSNPGQGPYEQYF | TGTGCCAGCAGTTTATCTAACCCGGGACAGGGACCCTACGAGCAGTACTTC | 17 | TRBD1 | TRBJ2-7 | TRBV27 | -
CASSPERGTGELFF | TGTGCCAGCTCACCGGAGCGGGGCACCGGGGAGCTGTTTTTT | 14 | TRBD2 | TRBJ2-2 | TRBV18 | -
CASSQVGTNTEAFF | TGTGCCAGCAGCCAAGTGGGGACGAACACTGAAGCTTTCTTT | 14 | - | TRBJ1-1 | TRBV14 | -
CAISRTSGPTTDTQYF | TGTGCCATCAGTAGGACTAGCGGGCCGACCACAGATACGCAGTATTTT | 16 | TRBD2 | TRBJ2-3 | TRBV10-3 | -
CSASGGDEQYF | TGCAGTGCTAGCGGGGGGGACGAGCAGTACTTC | 11 | TRBD2 | TRBJ2-7 | TRBV20-1 | -
CATGPQRSYEQYF | TGTGCCACTGGGCCCCAACGGAGCTACGAGCAGTACTTC | 13 | - | TRBJ2-7 | TRBV6-5 | once
CASSQDWGQGGKTQYF | TGCGCCAGCAGCCAAGATTGGGGACAGGGGGGCAAGACCCAGTACTTC | 16 | TRBD1 | TRBJ2-5 | TRBV4-1 | -
CASSPSFRERDNEQFF | TGTGCCAGCAGCCCATCGTTCCGGGAGAGGGACAATGAGCAGTTCTTC | 16 | - | TRBJ2-1 | TRBV7-6 | -
CASSIRFGYSNQPQHF | TGTGCCAGTAGTATTAGGTTCGGATATAGCAATCAGCCCCAGCATTTT | 16 | - | TRBJ1-5 | TRBV19 | -
CASSQTGQGGSQYF | TGTGCCAGCAGTCAAACGGGACAGGGTGGGTCGCAGTATTTT | 14 | TRBD1 | TRBJ2-3 | TRBV7-8 | -
CASQLRSGNTIYF | TGTGCCAGCCAGTTACGCTCTGGAAACACCATATATTTT | 13 | - | TRBJ1-3 | TRBV7-9 | -
CASSSTGGDSPLHF | TGCGCCAGCAGCTCGACCGGGGGAGATTCACCCCTCCACTTT | 14 | - | TRBJ1-6 | TRBV10-2 | once
CASRQGTHEQYF | TGCGCCAGCAGGCAGGGGACCCACGAGCAGTACTTC | 12 | - | TRBJ2-7 | TRBV10-2 | -
CSVEARDRGTDTQYF | TGCAGCGTTGAGGCCCGGGACAGGGGCACAGATACGCAGTATTTT | 15 | TRBD1 | TRBJ2-3 | TRBV29-1 | -
CASSVGQGRNYGYTF | TGTGCCAGCAGCGTAGGGCAGGGGCGTAACTATGGCTACACCTTC | 15 | - | TRBJ1-2 | TRBV9 | once
CASMSDTNTGELFF | TGTGCCAGCATGAGTGACACGAACACCGGGGAGCTGTTTTTT | 14 | - | TRBJ2-2 | TRBV2 | -
CASSREGGPSTDTQYF | TGTGCCAGCAGCAGAGAGGGGGGCCCTAGCACAGATACGCAGTATTTT | 16 | - | TRBJ2-3 | TRBV7-9 | few
CASSLSSPALGYGYTF | TGTGCCAGCAGTTTATCGTCCCCAGCGCTAGGCTATGGCTACACCTTC | 16 | - | TRBJ1-2 | TRBV27 | -